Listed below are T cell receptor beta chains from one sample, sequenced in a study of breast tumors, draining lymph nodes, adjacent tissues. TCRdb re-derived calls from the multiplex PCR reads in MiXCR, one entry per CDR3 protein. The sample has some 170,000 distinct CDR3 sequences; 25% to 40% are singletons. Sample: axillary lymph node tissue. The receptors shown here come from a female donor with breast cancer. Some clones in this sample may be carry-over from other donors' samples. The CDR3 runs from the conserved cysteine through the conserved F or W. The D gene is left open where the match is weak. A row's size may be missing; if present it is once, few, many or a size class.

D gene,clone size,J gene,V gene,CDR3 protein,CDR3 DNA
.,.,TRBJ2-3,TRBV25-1,CASSEYSISDTQYF,TGTGCCAGCAGTGAATATTCCATATCAGATACGCAGTATTTT
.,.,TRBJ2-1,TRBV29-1,CSVGEQFF,TGCAGCGTTGGTGAGCAGTTCTTC
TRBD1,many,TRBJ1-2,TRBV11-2,CASSFGQGNGYTF,TGTGCCAGCAGCTTCGGACAGGGGAATGGCTACACCTTC
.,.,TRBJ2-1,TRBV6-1,CASRTGISSDEQFF,TGTGCCAGCAGAACCGGGATTAGTTCGGATGAGCAGTTCTTC
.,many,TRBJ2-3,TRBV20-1,CSARVAGRLDTQYF,TGCAGTGCTAGAGTGGCGGGTAGGTTGGATACGCAGTATTTT
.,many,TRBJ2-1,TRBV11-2,CASSTAGTTSNEQFF,TGTGCCAGCAGCACCGCCGGGACCACAAGCAATGAGCAGTTCTTC
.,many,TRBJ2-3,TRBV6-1,CASSELGSPATDTQYF,TGTGCCAGCAGTGAATTAGGCTCGCCAGCCACAGATACGCAGTATTTT
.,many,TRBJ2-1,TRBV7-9,CASSPRTTMEQFF,TGTGCCAGCAGCCCCCGGACGACGATGGAGCAGTTCTTC
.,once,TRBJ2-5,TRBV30,CAWSRVTETQHF,TGTGCCTGGAGCAGGGTAACAGAGACCCAGCACTTC
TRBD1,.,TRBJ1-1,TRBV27,CASSRDRGSEAFF,TGTGCCAGCAGCAGGGACAGGGGTTCTGAAGCTTTCTTT
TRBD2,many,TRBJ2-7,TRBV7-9,CASSPTSRPYEQYF,TGTGCCAGCAGCCCGACTAGCAGACCCTACGAGCAGTACTTC
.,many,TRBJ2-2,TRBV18,CASSPPARGGGTGELFF,TGTGCCAGCTCACCACCGGCCAGGGGAGGAGGCACCGGGGAGCTGTTTTTT
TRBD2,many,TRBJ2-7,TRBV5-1,CASSQAGYPYEQYF,TGCGCCAGCAGCCAAGCGGGATACCCCTACGAGCAGTACTTC
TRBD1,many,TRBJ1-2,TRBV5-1,CASSLDGQVVFGYTF,TGCGCCAGCAGCTTGGACGGACAGGTTGTATTCGGCTACACCTTC
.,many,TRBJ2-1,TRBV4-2,CASSQFTGWGVYNEQFF,TGTGCCAGCAGCCAGTTCACCGGCTGGGGGGTTTACAATGAGCAGTTCTTC
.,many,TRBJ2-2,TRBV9,CASSVTARGQNTGELFF,TGTGCCAGCAGCGTAACGGCCCGGGGACAGAACACCGGGGAGCTGTTTTTT
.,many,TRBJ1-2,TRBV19,CATSGAHYGYTF,TGTGCGACGTCGGGGGCCCACTATGGCTACACCTTC
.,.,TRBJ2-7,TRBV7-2,CASSHVPVCHQLLFEQYF,.
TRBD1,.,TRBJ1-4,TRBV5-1,CASSWDRRDRNLNEKLFF,TGCGCCAGCAGCTGGGACAGACGCGACAGAAACCTTAATGAAAAACTGTTTTTT
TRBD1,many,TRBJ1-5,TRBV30,CAWATGENQPQHF,TGTGCCTGGGCCACAGGGGAGAATCAGCCCCAGCATTTT
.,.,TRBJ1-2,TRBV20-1,CSAPPDSPYGYTF,TGCAGTGCTCCGCCGGACAGTCCTTATGGCTACACCTTC
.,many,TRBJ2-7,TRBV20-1,CSALLGQALKEQYF,TGCAGTGCCCTCCTCGGGCAGGCCCTTAAGGAGCAGTACTTC